This T cell receptor (beta chain) was recovered during a study of CD8 T cells in Susac syndrome. V lost 2 bases and J 2 bases, leaving 7 bases between the germline ends. This CDR3 contains 13 residues. The germline V gene has CDR1 SGHRS and CDR2 YFSETQ. RNA amounts of about 0.5 to 1 ug underwent reverse transcription with random hexamers. With immunoSEQ multiplex PCR, TCR beta CDR3 was amplified across 54 Vbeta and 13 Jbeta. One entry per CDR3 protein, called by TCRdb with MiXCR from the immunoSEQ multiplex PCR reads. The sample includes more than 90,000 distinct CDR3 sequences, around 92% of them seen just once. CD8+ and CD4+ blood T cells underwent TCR beta sequencing. The multiple sclerosis control group comprised treatment-naive patients with stable or active relapsing-remitting disease. TEMRA cells were enriched by FACS, and CD4+ and CD8+ T cells were negatively isolated.

This receptor was taken from a human donor with multiple sclerosis. This chain links TRBV5-1 with TRBJ1-1; D not certain. The sample comprised CD4+ T cells from PBMCs. This CDR3 is CASSFKGNTEAFF. CDR3 in DNA: TGCGCCAGCAGCTTCAAGGGTAACACTGAAGCTTTCTTT.